Following are 24 T cell receptor beta chains from one sample sequenced in a study of T cell responses to AZD1222 COVID-19 vaccine. The method was immunoSEQ multiplex PCR; TCRdb's version includes in-frame clones alone and lacks a portion of them. Of around 87,000 clones listed, around 89% were seen once; the top ten hold roughly 2.4%. The sequencing used peripheral blood, collected 28 days after the second AZD1222 dose. The receptors here all came from an adult who received the AZD1222 COVID-19 vaccine.

The rearrangement links TRBV7-3 to TRBJ2-1; 12 bases line up with TRBD1. Trimming took 2 bases from V and 6 from J; bases not matched to a gene: 2. The CDR3 totals 15 residues. The germline V gene encodes CDR1 SGHTA and CDR2 FQGTGA. The CDR3 nucleotides read TGTGCCAGCAGCTTAGGGACAGGGGGCCTCAATGAGCAGTTCTTC. Amino acid sequence: CASSLGTGGLNEQFF. Based on the CDR3 plus reference TRBV7-3 and TRBJ2-1, the full variable domain is GAGVSQTPSNKVTEKGKYVELRCDPISGHTALYWYRQSLGQGPEFLIYFQGTGAADDSGLPNDRFFAVRPEGSVSTLKIQRTERGDSAVYLCASSLGTGGLNEQFFGPGTRLTVL.

The V and J genes are TRBV19 and TRBJ1-6, with D unclear. Trimming pared 2 bases from V and 7 bases from J, leaving 9 bases between. Germline loops: CDR1 LNHDA, CDR2 SQIVND (reference sequence). The CDR3 is made up of 14 amino acids. Here the CDR3 reads CASSIWQTNSPLHF. The CDR3 region has the DNA TGTGCCAGTAGTATATGGCAGACAAATTCACCCCTCCACTTT.

The chain carries TRBV5-8 and TRBJ1-3; no reliable D call. V was pared by 0 bases and J by 2 bases, with 9 bases between. Per the germline V gene, CDR1 is SGHTS and CDR2 is YDEGEE. This CDR3 spans 15 amino acids. The CDR3 DNA is TGTGCCAGCAGCTTGGACATAGGAACTGGAAACACCATATATTTT. Translated, it gives CASSLDIGTGNTIYF.

The CDR3 protein is CASSPPSLGAMTEAFF. The CDR3 DNA sequence: TGTGCCAGCTCACCTCCCTCTCTGGGGGCAATGACTGAAGCTTTCTTT. The rearrangement links TRBV18 to TRBJ1-1, with D possibly matching TRBD1 (6 bases). Germline V gene sequence: CDR1 KGHSH, CDR2 LQKENI. The CDR3 runs 16 residues. Trimming shortened V by 3 bases and J by 5 bases, and 19 bases separated the two germline ends.

The chain recombines TRBV6-1 with TRBJ2-7; 7 bases are a match to TRBD1. CDR3 length: 15 amino acids. Per the germline V gene, CDR1 is MNHNS and CDR2 is SASEGT. J lost 4 bases, V lost 0 bases, and 6 bases had no gene match. The CDR3 loop is CASSEARGSNYEQYF. CDR3 nucleotides: TGTGCCAGCAGTGAAGCCAGGGGGAGTAATTACGAGCAGTACTTC.

This clone is a singleton in its sample. The chain combines TRBV6-5 with TRBJ1-2, with 10 bases fitting TRBD1. The V and J ends lost 6 bases and 6 bases, in that order; junction bases with no gene match: 10. The germline gives CDR1 MNHEY, CDR2 SVGAGI. The CDR3 runs to 15 residues. CDR3 nucleotide sequence: TGTGCCAGCAGGACCCCGGGACAGGGGATCGATGGCTACACCTTC. Translating gives CASRTPGQGIDGYTF.

The J gene is TRBJ2-7, the V gene TRBV11-2, with D unresolved. The CDR3 covers 11 residues. Germline V gene sequence: CDR1 SGHAT, CDR2 FQNNGV. Trimming left V 0 bases short and J 10 bases short, with 7 bases between. The CDR3 DNA reads TGTGCCAGCAGCTTAGATAAAGTCCAGTACTTC. Protein: CASSLDKVQYF.

The V gene is TRBV29-1, the J gene TRBJ2-3, with a possible D match to TRBD2 (5 bases). Trimming left V 4 bases short and J 4 bases short, with 9 bases between. Germline lookup yields CDR1 SQVTM and CDR2 ANQGSEA. This CDR3 comprises 12 residues. In DNA, the CDR3 is TGCAGCGTTGCCGGGGAACCAGATACGCAGTATTTT. It specifies CSVAGEPDTQYF.

This chain uses TRBV30 with TRBJ2-7, with TRBD2 matching over 13 bases. Trimming took 7 bases from V and 3 from J; bases not matched to a gene: 9. CDR3 length equals 15 residues. Germline V gene lookup returns CDR1 GTSNPN and CDR2 SVGIG (reference sequence). CDR3 loop: CALTLRTSGSYEQYF. CDR3 sequence (DNA): TGTGCCTTAACCCTTCGGACTAGCGGGAGCTACGAGCAGTACTTC.

The genes are TRBV25-1 and TRBJ2-7; 10 bases fit TRBD1. Trimming at V came to 2 bases and at J to 3 bases, leaving 4 bases not matched to a gene. This CDR3 has 15 amino acids. Per the germline V gene, CDR1 is MGHDK and CDR2 is SYGVNS. The CDR3 spells CASSEAGTGVYEQYF. CDR3 coding DNA: TGTGCCAGCAGTGAAGCCGGGACAGGGGTCTACGAGCAGTACTTC.

The V and J genes are TRBV6-4 and TRBJ2-2; D is undetermined. The CDR3 has 13 amino acids. CDR1 and CDR2 (germline): MRHNA, SNTAGT. Trimming pared 8 bases from V and 5 bases from J, leaving 12 bases between. In DNA, the CDR3 is TGTGCCAGCTCAACCACTCCGACCGGGGAGCTGTTTTTT. As protein: CASSTTPTGELFF.

This clone was seen a few times. The rearrangement uses TRBV12-5 and TRBJ1-1; D uncertain. The length of the CDR3 is 18 residues. Trimming removed 0 bases at V and 1 base at J, with 18 bases between. Germline CDR1 reads LGHNT; CDR2 reads FRNRAP. CDR3 residues: CASGLVLGQELTNTEAFF. CDR3 DNA: TGTGCTAGTGGTTTGGTACTGGGTCAGGAGCTGACGAACACTGAAGCTTTCTTT.

The gene calls are TRBV2 and TRBJ1-2; no reliable D call. V was trimmed by 4 bases and J by 3 bases, leaving 9 bases between them. The CDR3 has 13 residues. CDR1 is SNHLY and CDR2 is FYNNEI in the germline V gene. CDR3 amino acids: CASSGRLDYGYTF. The DNA of the CDR3 is TGTGCCAGCAGTGGACGGTTAGACTATGGCTACACCTTC.

The J gene is TRBJ2-7, the V gene TRBV5-1; D is unresolved. V dropped 2 bases and J dropped 0 bases, with 9 bases sitting between them. Germline lookup yields CDR1 SGHRS and CDR2 YFSETQ. There are 14 residues in the CDR3. The CDR3 loop reads CASSLLANSYEQYF. The CDR3 DNA reads TGCGCCAGCAGCTTATTAGCTAACTCCTACGAGCAGTACTTC.

V is TRBV7-9 and J is TRBJ1-1; D not resolved. Germline V lookup: CDR1 SEHNR, CDR2 FQNEAQ (reference sequence). This CDR3 region has 13 residues. Between the trimmed V and J ends, which lost 2 bases and 0 bases, there was a span of 4 bases. The CDR3 is CASSLQMNTEAFF. The DNA for the CDR3 is TGTGCCAGCAGCTTACAGATGAACACTGAAGCTTTCTTT.

J is TRBJ2-7 and V is TRBV19; 8 nucleotides line up with TRBD2. There are 15 residues in the CDR3. Trimming removed 5 bases from V and 5 bases from J; junction bases left unmatched: 11. Germline V gene data show CDR1 as LNHDA and CDR2 as SQIVND (reference sequence). The CDR3 loop is CASSLVLAGSHEQYF. The DNA of the CDR3 is TGTGCCAGTAGTTTAGTTCTAGCGGGTTCCCACGAGCAGTACTTC.

This rearrangement joins TRBV7-9 to TRBJ2-4; 8 positions agree with TRBD2. Germline assignment: CDR1 SEHNR and CDR2 FQNEAQ (reference sequence). V shed 7 bases, J shed 8 bases, and the junction held 4 bases outside the gene matches. The CDR3 is made up of 12 amino acids. In DNA, the CDR3 is TGTGCCAGCACCCGGGAGGGGGACATTCAGTACTTC. Its translation is CASTREGDIQYF.

The chain couples TRBV27 to TRBJ1-1; a weak D match, TRBD1 (5 bases). In germline, CDR1 is MNHEY, CDR2 SMNVEV (reference sequence). This CDR3 has 16 amino acids. V lost 7 bases and J lost 4, with 22 bases in between. In DNA, the CDR3 is TGTGCCAGCAACAAATCCCCAAGCAAGGGGATCACTGAAGCTTTCTTT. Amino acid sequence: CASNKSPSKGITEAFF.

CDR3 nucleotides: TGCGCCAGCAGCCAAGACGAAGGGACCCCTTGGGTGGGTGGCTACACCTTC. As protein: CASSQDEGTPWVGGYTF. The chain carries TRBV4-1 and TRBJ1-2; D perhaps matches TRBD1 (5 bases). The CDR3 is 17 residues long. Trimming removed 0 bases at V and 7 bases at J, with 21 bases between. Germline CDR1 MGHRA, CDR2 YSYEKL.

The chain uses TRBV5-1 and TRBJ2-7; 7 positions match TRBD1. CDR3 size: 15 residues. Per the germline V gene, CDR1 is SGHRS and CDR2 is YFSETQ. Unmatched junction bases numbered 6, after V lost 2 bases and J lost 1 base. For the CDR3, the DNA is TGCGCCAGCAGCTTAGCGACAGGGTGGTCCTACGAGCAGTACTTC. Translating gives CASSLATGWSYEQYF.

The rearrangement uses TRBV7-2 and TRBJ2-5; no reliable D call. There are 13 residues in the CDR3. Germline CDR1 and CDR2: SGHTA and FQGNSA. The V end lost 4 bases, the J end lost 1 base, and 7 bases lay between the germline ends. CDR3 sequence: CASSSSRQETQYF. The CDR3 DNA is TGTGCCAGCAGCTCCTCACGCCAAGAGACCCAGTACTTC.

V and J are TRBV20-1 and TRBJ2-7; 7 bases fit TRBD1. J lost 7 bases, V lost 5 bases, and 5 bases had no gene match. Germline V gives CDR1 DFQATT, CDR2 SNEGSKA (reference sequence). The CDR3 consists of 11 residues. The CDR3 is CSASGGREQYF. The CDR3 bases are TGCAGTGCTTCAGGGGGTAGGGAGCAGTACTTC.

This clone is a singleton in its sample. Other nucleotide sequences in the sample specify the same CDR3. The rearrangement uses TRBV5-1 and TRBJ1-1, with D tentatively TRBD1 (6 bases). The CDR3 has 13 amino acids. The V gene's germline CDR1 is SGHRS and CDR2 YFSETQ. V was pared by 3 bases and J by 3 bases, with 9 bases between. The CDR3 bases are TGCGCCAGCAGCTCGACAGGAGACACTGAAGCTTTCTTT. It is translated as CASSSTGDTEAFF. Full variable domain (outside the CDR3, taken from reference TRBV5-1 and TRBJ1-1): KAGVTQTPRYLIKTRGQQVTLSCSPISGHRSVSWYQQTPGQGLQFLFEYFSETQRNKGNFPGRFSGRQFSNSRSEMNVSTLELGDSALYLCASSSTGDTEAFFGQGTRLTVV.

This sequence joins TRBV6-2 or TRBV6-3 and TRBJ1-6; weak D call: TRBD1 (5 bases). Germline V CDR1 and CDR2: MNHEY, SVGEGT. V lost 2 bases and J lost 0, with 8 bases in between. The CDR3 has 16 amino acids. This chain's CDR3 is CASSYEGSSYNSPLHF. CDR3 nucleotides: TGTGCCAGCAGTTACGAGGGGAGCTCCTATAATTCACCCCTCCACTTT.